These 25 T cell receptor beta chains originate from one sample sequenced in a study of blood T cell repertoires in COVID-19. Sequenced by immunoSEQ multiplex PCR; TCRdb stores in-frame clones only, minus some. The top ten hold approximately 0.86% of the sample, which has about 110,000 clones, about two thirds seen once. Sequencing was done on a sample of peripheral blood. The receptors were gathered from a human donor with acute or convalescent COVID-19. The donor label of this sample is uncertain.

The chain recombines TRBV29-1 with TRBJ2-1; TRBD1 matches 10 bases. The trim removed 1 base at V and 8 bases at J, leaving 5 bases unmatched. Germline CDR1 and CDR2: SQVTM and ANQGSEA. This CDR3 has 14 amino acids. CDR3: CSVEGQGARDEQFF. The DNA for the CDR3 is TGCAGCGTTGAAGGACAGGGGGCGAGGGATGAGCAGTTCTTC.

This chain connects TRBV5-1 to TRBJ2-3; 9 nucleotides agree with TRBD1. CDR1 SGHRS and CDR2 YFSETQ come from the germline V gene. V lost 4 bases and J lost 3; bases outside the gene matches: 6. The CDR3 is 15 amino acids. CDR3 sequence reads: CASSLWDRETDTQYF. The CDR3 region has the DNA TGCGCCAGCAGCCTGTGGGACAGGGAGACAGATACGCAGTATTTT.

The chain combines TRBV6-5 with TRBJ2-1; 10 positions agree with TRBD1. This CDR3 contains 15 residues. The germline gives CDR1 MNHEY, CDR2 SVGAGI. Trimming at V came to 8 bases and at J to 7 bases, leaving 11 bases not matched to a gene. CDR3 in DNA: TGTGCCAGCGACCAAGCCGGGACAGGGGCTAATGAGCAGTTCTTC. This encodes CASDQAGTGANEQFF.

This chain uses TRBV18 with TRBJ1-3; D uncertain. Germline assignment: CDR1 KGHSH and CDR2 LQKENI. CDR3 size: 14 residues. With 0 bases removed from V and 3 bases from J, the gap between germline ends came to 6 bases. The CDR3 is CASSPPPLGNTIYF. CDR3 bases: TGTGCCAGCTCACCACCTCCTCTTGGAAACACCATATATTTT. The complete variable domain, with remaining parts taken from reference TRBV18 and TRBJ1-3, reads NAGVMQNPRHLVRRRGQEARLRCSPMKGHSHVYWYRQLPEEGLKFMVYLQKENIIDESGMPKERFSAEFPKEGPSILRIQQVVRGDSAAYFCASSPPPLGNTIYFGEGSWLTVV.

This chain joins TRBV29-1 and TRBJ1-3; TRBD1 is a possible D gene (6 bases). Germline-derived CDR1 and CDR2 are SQVTM and ANQGSEA. Trimming shortened V by 4 bases and J by 2 bases, and 12 bases separated the two germline ends. CDR3 length equals 14 residues. The CDR3 DNA reads TGCAGCGTTGGACCGGACAGAGCTGGAAACACCATATATTTT. This gives the protein CSVGPDRAGNTIYF.

This clone has only one observation. The V and J genes are TRBV19 and TRBJ2-4; unclear D gene. The CDR3 spans 12 residues. Germline V CDR1 and CDR2: LNHDA, SQIVND (reference sequence). Trimming stripped 6 bases from V and 6 bases from J, with 9 bases between. Here the CDR3 reads CASRTYGNIQYF. The CDR3 nucleotides read TGTGCCAGTAGGACATACGGAAACATTCAGTACTTC. Combining the CDR3 with reference TRBV19 and TRBJ2-4 gives the whole variable domain DGGITQSPKYLFRKEGQNVTLSCEQNLNHDAMYWYRQDPGQGLRLIYYSQIVNDFQKGDIAEGYSVSREKKESFPLTVTSAQKNPTAFYLCASRTYGNIQYFGAGTRLSVL.

J is TRBJ2-1 and V is TRBV30, with 13 bases matching TRBD2. This CDR3 is 15 amino acids long. Trimming at V came to 5 bases and at J to 10 bases, leaving 11 bases not matched to a gene. Germline V CDR1 and CDR2: GTSNPN, SVGIG (reference sequence). CDR3 region: CAWDFPGLAGPEQFF. In DNA form, the CDR3 reads TGTGCCTGGGATTTTCCGGGACTAGCGGGGCCGGAGCAGTTCTTC.

The chain joins TRBV4-2 to TRBJ1-6; 9 nucleotides match TRBD1. CDR1 LGHNA and CDR2 YNFKEQ come from the germline V gene. Trimming at V came to 1 base and at J to 9 bases, leaving 4 bases not matched to a gene. The CDR3 has 15 residues. The DNA for the CDR3 is TGTGCCAGCAGCCAAGTCGAGACAGGGGGTTCACCCCTCCACTTT. It encodes CASSQVETGGSPLHF.

This CDR3 reads CASSSLLRDTDTQYF. In DNA form, the CDR3 reads TGTGCCAGCAGTTCCCTCCTCCGGGACACAGATACGCAGTATTTT. J is TRBJ2-3 and V is TRBV6-5; possible D gene TRBD2, 5 bases. The CDR3 is made up of 15 amino acids. From germline, CDR1 is MNHEY and CDR2 SVGAGI. Between the trimmed V and J ends, which lost 4 bases and 2 bases, there was a span of 13 bases.

This chain links TRBV28 with TRBJ1-1; TRBD1 agrees at 7 bases. Germline V gene lookup returns CDR1 MDHEN and CDR2 SYDVKM. The CDR3 spans 12 residues. Trimming cost V 5 bases and J 6 bases; bases outside gene matches: 3. In DNA, the CDR3 is TGTGCCAGCAGTAGGGGGCTGTCTGAAGCTTTCTTT. Encoded protein: CASSRGLSEAFF.

The V call is TRBV15, the J call TRBJ2-6, with D maybe TRBD2 (5 bases). The ends were cut back, 7 bases at V and 3 bases at J, with 10 bases in the middle. Germline loops: CDR1 LNHNV, CDR2 YYDKDF (reference sequence). CDR3 length equals 14 residues. The CDR3 bases are TGTGCCACCACCCGGGCGGGTGGGGCCAACGTCCTGACTTTC. Its protein product is CATTRAGGANVLTF.

The chain combines TRBV10-2 with TRBJ1-5, with a tentative D call TRBD1 (6 bases). The CDR3 runs to 14 residues. V was shortened by 6 bases and J by 4 bases, with 13 bases between the two germline ends. Germline CDR1 reads WSHSY; CDR2 reads SAAADI. CDR3 amino acids: CASRQGTKNQPQHF. The DNA for the CDR3 is TGCGCCAGCAGGCAGGGGACGAAAAATCAGCCCCAGCATTTT.

The rearrangement uses TRBV19 and TRBJ1-5; 10 bases fit TRBD1. Germline V gene sequence: CDR1 LNHDA, CDR2 SQIVND (reference sequence). The CDR3 loop spans 16 amino acids. Trimming removed 6 bases from V and 1 base from J; junction bases left unmatched: 6. This chain's CDR3 is CASSPRDRGSNQPQHF. The CDR3 bases are TGTGCCAGTAGCCCCCGGGACAGGGGAAGCAATCAGCCCCAGCATTTT.

The rearrangement links TRBV6-5 to TRBJ2-1; a weak D match, TRBD2 (5 bases). V lost 2 bases and J 3 bases, leaving 5 bases between the germline ends. Germline assignment: CDR1 MNHEY and CDR2 SVGAGI. This CDR3 comprises 13 residues. CDR3 DNA: TGTGCCAGCAGTTACCGGGACTACAATGAGCAGTTCTTC. Translating it yields CASSYRDYNEQFF.

The genes are TRBV5-4 and TRBJ1-2; D gene uncertain. Germline V CDR1 and CDR2: SGHNT, YYREEE (reference sequence). The germline V and J ends were trimmed by 1 base and 4 bases, with 14 bases remaining between them. The CDR3 length is 15 residues. In DNA, the CDR3 is TGTGCCAGCAGCTTGACACCCTACAGTCCCTATGGCTACACCTTC. Translating gives CASSLTPYSPYGYTF.

This clone was recorded at least ten times. This chain joins TRBV27 and TRBJ2-7; perhaps TRBD1 as D (5 bases). V was clipped by 2 bases and J by 6 bases, with 17 bases between them. The CDR3 is 15 amino acids. CDR1 and CDR2 (germline): MNHEY, SMNVEV (reference sequence). The CDR3 DNA reads as TGTGCCAGCAGTTTAAATTGGGGCAGGTTAGTCGAGCAGTACTTC. It codes for CASSLNWGRLVEQYF.

This chain joins TRBV19 and TRBJ2-1; D might be TRBD2 (7 bases). This CDR3 is 16 amino acids long. Deletions cut 2 bases from V and 3 bases from J, with 14 bases between. Per germline, CDR1 LNHDA and CDR2 SQIVND (reference sequence). The CDR3 sequence is CASSIIERGGYNEQFF. In nucleotides, the CDR3 is TGTGCCAGTAGTATAATTGAGAGGGGGGGCTACAATGAGCAGTTCTTC.

The rearrangement joins TRBV13 to TRBJ2-5; tentatively, D is TRBD1 (5 bases). This CDR3 spans 17 amino acids. From germline, CDR1 is PRHDT and CDR2 FYEKMQ (reference sequence). Trimming pared 1 base from V and 2 bases from J, leaving 17 bases between. The CDR3 sequence is CASSLAVEGQRQETQYF. The CDR3, as DNA: TGTGCCAGCAGCTTAGCGGTTGAAGGACAAAGACAAGAGACCCAGTACTTC.

The chain recombines TRBV4-1 with TRBJ1-1; TRBD1 matches 9 bases. V lost 3 bases, J lost 7 bases, and 6 bases stayed unmatched. This CDR3 comprises 14 residues. CDR1 and CDR2 (germline): MGHRA, YSYEKL. The CDR3 region has the DNA TGCGCCAGCAGCCAGACAGGGGGGAGAGGTGAAGCTTTCTTT. This encodes CASSQTGGRGEAFF.

This chain links TRBV24-1 with TRBJ2-2; perhaps TRBD1 as D (6 bases). The V end lost 3 bases, the J end lost 0 bases, and 10 bases lay between the germline ends. Germline values: CDR1 KGHDR, CDR2 SFDVKD. The CDR3 has 16 residues. The CDR3 sequence: CATSDMNRANTGELFF. The DNA for the CDR3 is TGTGCCACCAGTGATATGAACAGGGCGAACACCGGGGAGCTGTTTTTT.

This sequence joins TRBV4-1 and TRBJ1-5, with 9 positions matching TRBD1. The V segment lost 1 base and the J segment 9 bases; nucleotides outside the gene matches: 10. This CDR3 has 16 amino acids. Germline V gives CDR1 MGHRA, CDR2 YSYEKL. The CDR3: CASSQGAGGQGRPQHF. CDR3 DNA sequence: TGCGCCAGCAGCCAAGGGGCAGGGGGACAGGGTCGGCCCCAGCATTTT.

This clone was seen more than once but under ten times. J is TRBJ1-2 and V is TRBV9; 11 positions agree with TRBD1. V was pared by 1 base and J by 8 bases, with 7 bases of the junction left unmatched. This CDR3 comprises 15 residues. Germline V gives CDR1 SGDLS, CDR2 YYNGEE. The CDR3 loop is CASSVRGQGEGGYTF. The CDR3 nucleotides read TGTGCCAGCAGCGTAAGGGGACAGGGGGAGGGGGGCTACACCTTC.

The gene calls are TRBV2 and TRBJ2-7; TRBD2 matches 10 bases. This CDR3 contains 13 residues. J lost 2 bases, V lost 8 bases, and 3 bases had no gene match. CDR1 SNHLY and CDR2 FYNNEI come from the germline V gene. CDR3 bases: TGTGCCAGCTATAGCGGGGGGACCTACGAGCAGTACTTC. Its protein is CASYSGGTYEQYF.

In nucleotides, the CDR3 is TGTGCCTGGAGTGGAGGAGGAGATACGCAGTATTTT. Residues: CAWSGGGDTQYF. The gene calls are TRBV30 and TRBJ2-3; D possibly corresponds to TRBD2 (5 bases). V lost 1 base to trimming and J lost 5 bases, with 7 bases between them. The CDR3 loop spans 12 amino acids. From germline, CDR1 is GTSNPN and CDR2 SVGIG (reference sequence).

This chain connects TRBV24-1 to TRBJ2-5, with D possibly matching TRBD2 (6 bases). The CDR3 is 15 amino acids. Trimming took off 3 bases at V and 2 bases at J, with 12 bases between the two ends. The germline V gene has CDR1 KGHDR and CDR2 SFDVKD. The CDR3 sequence: CATSDQKRAQETQYF. DNA of the CDR3: TGTGCCACCAGTGATCAAAAGCGGGCACAAGAGACCCAGTACTTC.